The 7 T cell receptor beta chains given below trace back to one sample, sequenced in a study of response to subunit inactivated influenza vaccine. A single record per CDR3 protein comes from TCRdb applying MiXCR to the RT-PCR reads. The sample has approximately 520,000 distinct CDR3 sequences; approximately 15% are singletons. This specimen was CD4+ T cells sorted from PBMCs, taken about 24 months after vaccination. The receptors come from a man in his fifties or sixties who received an inactivated influenza vaccine.

This clonotype has only a few counts. CDR3 residues: CASSLRRVETQYF. The CDR3 DNA reads as TGTGCCAGCAGCTTGCGCAGGGTAGAGACCCAGTACTTC. The chain employs TRBV7-2 and TRBJ2-5; TRBD1 is a possible D gene (5 bases). Germline V gives CDR1 SGHTA, CDR2 FQGNSA. There are 13 residues in the CDR3. V lost 3 bases to trimming and J lost 4 bases, with 9 bases between them.

The chain joins TRBV6-1 to TRBJ2-1, with TRBD2 matching over 8 bases. Germline loops: CDR1 MNHNS, CDR2 SASEGT. This CDR3 has 14 amino acids. After removal of 5 bases from V and 4 bases from J, the junction contained 4 bases not matched to a gene. This CDR3 is CASSIGRGYNEQFF. The CDR3 DNA is TGTGCCAGCAGTATCGGGAGGGGGTACAATGAGCAGTTCTTC.

In its sample, this clonotype was seen a few times. CDR3 nucleotides: TGCAGCGTTGAGTCCGGTGTGGGGTCGACCGGGGAGCTGTTTTTT. It codes for CSVESGVGSTGELFF. The chain carries TRBV29-1 and TRBJ2-2; no definite D call. The CDR3 contains 15 residues. Germline lookup yields CDR1 SQVTM and CDR2 ANQGSEA. V lost 3 bases, J lost 5 bases, and 16 bases lay in between.

This clonotype was seen a handful of times. The chain joins TRBV12-3 or TRBV12-4 to TRBJ1-2; D unresolved. The CDR3 length is 12 residues. Trimming removed 6 bases from V and 4 bases from J, with 9 bases in between. The CDR3 DNA reads TGTGCCAGCAGCCGCGGACGCTATGGCTACACCTTC. It yields the protein CASSRGRYGYTF.

The V and J genes are TRBV19 and TRBJ2-5; possibly TRBD2 for D (5 bases). The CDR3 contains 13 residues. Germline assignment: CDR1 LNHDA and CDR2 SQIVND (reference sequence). Trimming cost V 4 bases and J 5 bases, with 11 bases left between them. CDR3 coding DNA: TGTGCCAGTAGTAACGGGGTTCGGGAGACCCAGTACTTC. Translating gives CASSNGVRETQYF.

This rearrangement joins TRBV15 to TRBJ2-5, with D possibly being TRBD1 (6 bases). Germline lookup yields CDR1 LNHNV and CDR2 YYDKDF (reference sequence). The CDR3 length is 16 residues. V was shortened by 5 bases and J by 1 base, with 17 bases between the two germline ends. The CDR3 nucleotides read TGTGCCACCAGCTTCCTGAACAGGGCCTCCCAAGAGACCCAGTACTTC. It yields the protein CATSFLNRASQETQYF.

J is TRBJ2-1 and V is TRBV21-1; no DNA check was done on the table's D call, TRBD1. TRBV21-1 is a pseudogene locus. CDR3 size: 15 residues. CDR3 DNA: TGTGCCAGCAGCGCACAGGGAGCCATTAACAATGAGCAGTTCTTC. It encodes CASSAQGAINNEQFF.